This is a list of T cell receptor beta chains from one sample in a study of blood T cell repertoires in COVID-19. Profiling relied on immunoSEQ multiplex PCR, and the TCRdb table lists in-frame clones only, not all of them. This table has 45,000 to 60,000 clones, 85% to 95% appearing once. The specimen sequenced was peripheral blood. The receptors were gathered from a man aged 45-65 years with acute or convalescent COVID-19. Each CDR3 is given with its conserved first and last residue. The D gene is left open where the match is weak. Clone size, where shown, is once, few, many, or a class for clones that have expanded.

CDR3 DNA: TGTGCCAGCAGTCAGGGCGAGGCAGATACGCAGTATTTT
CDR3 protein: CASSQGEADTQYF
clone size: NA
D gene: NA
J gene: TRBJ2-3
V gene: TRBV3-1/TRBV3-2

CDR3 DNA: TGTGCCAGCAGCCAAGGAGCCCCAGGGTGGGATTGGGACGAGCAGTACTTC
CDR3 protein: CASSQGAPGWDWDEQYF
clone size: few
D gene: NA
J gene: TRBJ2-7
V gene: TRBV3-1/TRBV3-2

CDR3 DNA: TGTGCCAGCTCAACCGGGACTAGCAGTACCGGGGAGCTGTTTTTT
CDR3 protein: CASSTGTSSTGELFF
clone size: NA
D gene: TRBD2
J gene: TRBJ2-2
V gene: TRBV18

CDR3 DNA: TGTGCCAGCAGGGGACAGGGACATGAGCAGTTCTTC
CDR3 protein: CASRGQGHEQFF
clone size: NA
D gene: TRBD1
J gene: TRBJ2-1
V gene: TRBV2

CDR3 DNA: TGCGCCAGCAGCTCCGGACAGCCAAGCACAGATACGCAGTATTTT
CDR3 protein: CASSSGQPSTDTQYF
clone size: NA
D gene: NA
J gene: TRBJ2-3
V gene: TRBV5-1

CDR3 DNA: TGTGCCAGCAGCTTGGGACAGGGAGGAGGCTACACCTTC
CDR3 protein: CASSLGQGGGYTF
clone size: NA
D gene: TRBD1
J gene: TRBJ1-2
V gene: TRBV7-9

CDR3 DNA: TGTGCCAGCAGTCAACAGGGAGCGGTTACTGAAGCTTTCTTT
CDR3 protein: CASSQQGAVTEAFF
clone size: NA
D gene: NA
J gene: TRBJ1-1
V gene: TRBV2

CDR3 DNA: TGTGCCATCAGCGGTGGGACAGCCGACTACGAGCAGTACTTC
CDR3 protein: CAISGGTADYEQYF
clone size: NA
D gene: TRBD1
J gene: TRBJ2-7
V gene: TRBV10-3

CDR3 DNA: TGTGCCAGCAGCTCAAGACAGTCTAACTATGGCTACACCTTC
CDR3 protein: CASSSRQSNYGYTF
clone size: NA
D gene: NA
J gene: TRBJ1-2
V gene: TRBV7-8

CDR3 DNA: TGTGCCAGCAGCTTAGGAGTCCCTAACACCGGGGAGCTGTTTTTT
CDR3 protein: CASSLGVPNTGELFF
clone size: NA
D gene: NA
J gene: TRBJ2-2
V gene: TRBV11-3

CDR3 DNA: TGCGCCAGCAGCTTGGGCGGCAGAGGATCTGGAAACACCATATATTTT
CDR3 protein: CASSLGGRGSGNTIYF
clone size: NA
D gene: NA
J gene: TRBJ1-3
V gene: TRBV5-1

CDR3 DNA: TGTGCCAGCAGGAAGGGACTAGCTAACGAGCAGTACTTC
CDR3 protein: CASRKGLANEQYF
clone size: NA
D gene: TRBD2
J gene: TRBJ2-7
V gene: TRBV5-4

CDR3 DNA: TGTGCCAGCAGTTACGGGGAGTCCTATGGCTACACCTTC
CDR3 protein: CASSYGESYGYTF
clone size: NA
D gene: NA
J gene: TRBJ1-2
V gene: TRBV6-5

CDR3 DNA: TGTGCCAGCAGCGGGCGGGGGGCCGACACAGATACGCAGTATTTT
CDR3 protein: CASSGRGADTDTQYF
clone size: NA
D gene: TRBD2
J gene: TRBJ2-3
V gene: TRBV7-2

CDR3 DNA: TGTGCCTGGAGTGCCAGTGGAAAACTGTTTTTT
CDR3 protein: CAWSASGKLFF
clone size: NA
D gene: NA
J gene: TRBJ1-4
V gene: TRBV30

CDR3 DNA: TGCGCCAGCAGCTCGGCAGGCTATAATTCACCCCTCCACTTT
CDR3 protein: CASSSAGYNSPLHF
clone size: NA
D gene: NA
J gene: TRBJ1-6
V gene: TRBV5-1

CDR3 DNA: TGTGCCAGCAGCCCTTCTGGACAGAGTAACTATGGCTACACCTTC
CDR3 protein: CASSPSGQSNYGYTF
clone size: NA
D gene: NA
J gene: TRBJ1-2
V gene: TRBV9

CDR3 DNA: TGCGCCAGCAGCCAACCGGGAACGAACACCGGGGAGCTGTTTTTT
CDR3 protein: CASSQPGTNTGELFF
clone size: once
D gene: NA
J gene: TRBJ2-2
V gene: TRBV4-1

CDR3 DNA: TGCGCCAGCAGCCAGACAGGGACTGAAGCTTTCTTT
CDR3 protein: CASSQTGTEAFF
clone size: NA
D gene: TRBD1
J gene: TRBJ1-1
V gene: TRBV5-1

CDR3 DNA: TGTGCCACAAAAAAGGTCCGACTAGCGGGCTCGTGCGAGACCCAGTACTTC
CDR3 protein: CATKKVRLAGSCETQYF
clone size: NA
D gene: NA
J gene: TRBJ2-5
V gene: TRBV21-1

CDR3 DNA: TGTGCCAGCAACTGGGGACAGGGGATCTCTGGAAACACCATATATTTT
CDR3 protein: CASNWGQGISGNTIYF
clone size: NA
D gene: TRBD1
J gene: TRBJ1-3
V gene: TRBV11-2

CDR3 DNA: TGCGCCAGCAGAGTCGGTAGGGGGCAGGCGAATGAAAAACTGTTTTTT
CDR3 protein: CASRVGRGQANEKLFF
clone size: NA
D gene: TRBD1
J gene: TRBJ1-4
V gene: TRBV5-1

CDR3 DNA: TGTGCCAGCAGCTTGAGTAGCGGGGGATACACCGGGGAGCTGTTTTTT
CDR3 protein: CASSLSSGGYTGELFF
clone size: NA
D gene: TRBD2
J gene: TRBJ2-2
V gene: TRBV7-2